Included here is one T cell receptor beta chain sequence, with context. The antigen is undetermined. A junction boundary mismatches the germline segment, possibly from a read error. Amplified TCR beta CDR3 regions came from RNA transcripts. The HTBI primer set was used in a first-round RT-PCR of the TCR CDR3. TCRdb redid the calling of the multiplex PCR reads with MiXCR, one entry per CDR3 protein. The sample contains 250,000 to 300,000 distinct CDR3 sequences, approximately 14% of which appear only once. There are 17 residues in the CDR3. Germline CDR1 MDHEN, CDR2 SYDVKM. Fresh 10 ml peripheral blood yielded PBMCs. This sample is part of a study of T cells in Graves' hyperthyroidism and ophthalmopathy. General study results and limits: Ophthalmopathy and stable hyperthyroidism were separated by a 13 V-J model.

The sequence came from a woman between 35 and 50 years old with Graves' hyperthyroidism that later progressed to Graves' ophthalmopathy. The sample taken for sequencing was blood. The J gene is TRBJ1-5, the V gene TRBV28; TRBD1 aligns across 7 bases. CDR3 coding DNA: TGTGCCAACAGTTTATGGCTCGTGACAGGGAGTGATCAGCCCCAGCATTTT. Amino acid sequence: CANSLWLVTGSDQPQHF.